The 13 T cell receptor beta chains in this list originate from one sample, sequenced in a study of T cell responses to AZD1222 COVID-19 vaccine. Profiled with immunoSEQ multiplex PCR; TCRdb holds only in-frame clones, not every one. This table holds about 170,000 clones, more than 85% found once. This material consisted of peripheral blood, taken on day 0 of AZD1222 vaccination. These receptors all come from an adult in good health.

This chain uses TRBV7-9 with TRBJ1-4, with D maybe TRBD1 (5 bases). The ends were cut back, 1 base at V and 12 bases at J, with 12 bases in the middle. The germline CDR1 and CDR2 sequences are SEHNR and FQNEAQ (reference sequence). This CDR3 has 13 residues. The chain's CDR3 is CASSLVYQGELFF. CDR3 nucleotides: TGTGCCAGCAGCTTAGTATACCAAGGGGAACTGTTTTTT.

The chain couples TRBV19 to TRBJ2-7, with D hard to call. The CDR3 runs to 13 residues. Trimming removed 5 bases from V and 0 bases from J, with 8 bases in between. Germline CDR1 reads LNHDA; CDR2 reads SQIVND (reference sequence). The CDR3 bases are TGTGCCAGTAGTGCTTCATTCTCCTACGAGCAGTACTTC. Translating gives CASSASFSYEQYF.

The gene calls are TRBV27 and TRBJ1-1, with 7 bases matching TRBD1. V was clipped by 7 bases and J by 7 bases; unmatched bases: 12. Germline loops: CDR1 MNHEY, CDR2 SMNVEV (reference sequence). The CDR3 is 14 amino acids. CDR3 in DNA: TGTGCCAGCAATTCGGGACAGTTTACAAGTGAAGCTTTCTTT. Protein: CASNSGQFTSEAFF.

The chain is built from TRBV3-1 (or the pseudogene TRBV3-2) and TRBJ1-4; no reliable D call. CDR3 size: 12 residues. V shed 8 bases and J shed 6 bases, with 10 bases lying between them. Germline CDR1 is LGHDT and CDR2 is YNNKEL (reference sequence). This CDR3 reads CASGHRDEKLFF. The CDR3 nucleotides are TGTGCCAGCGGTCACCGCGATGAAAAACTGTTTTTT.

J is TRBJ2-7 and V is TRBV18; 9 bases map to TRBD1. This CDR3 has 15 amino acids. In germline, CDR1 is KGHSH, CDR2 LQKENI. V gave up 3 bases and J gave up 6 bases; unmatched junction bases: 9. CDR3 region: CASSPNDRGGSEQYF. In DNA form, the CDR3 reads TGTGCCAGCTCACCCAACGACAGGGGGGGAAGCGAGCAGTACTTC.

J is TRBJ2-3 and V is TRBV9; a weak D match, TRBD2 (6 bases). This CDR3 comprises 15 residues. Trimming stripped 0 bases from V and 4 bases from J, with 12 bases between. The germline CDR1 and CDR2 sequences are SGDLS and YYNGEE. Here the CDR3 reads CASSVGTNYPDTQYF. As DNA, the CDR3 is TGTGCCAGCAGCGTAGGGACTAACTATCCAGATACGCAGTATTTT.

The chain is built from TRBV19 and TRBJ1-1, with 8 positions matching TRBD1. The CDR3 contains 15 residues. With 6 bases clipped from V and 1 base from J, the junction kept 7 bases outside the gene matches. Germline CDR1 LNHDA, CDR2 SQIVND (reference sequence). CDR3: CASRSSGQGNTEAFF. The CDR3 DNA sequence: TGTGCCAGTAGATCTTCCGGACAGGGGAACACTGAAGCTTTCTTT. Full variable domain (remainder filled in from reference TRBV19 and TRBJ1-1): DGGITQSPKYLFRKEGQNVTLSCEQNLNHDAMYWYRQDPGQGLRLIYYSQIVNDFQKGDIAEGYSVSREKKESFPLTVTSAQKNPTAFYLCASRSSGQGNTEAFFGQGTRLTVV.

V gene TRBV12-3 or TRBV12-4 combines with J gene TRBJ1-5; D is possibly TRBD1 (5 bases). V lost 6 bases to trimming and J lost 2 bases, with 8 bases between them. This CDR3 has 13 residues. In DNA, the CDR3 is TGTGCCAGCAGCAGACAGCGCAATCAGCCCCAGCATTTT. Translated: CASSRQRNQPQHF.

The V gene is TRBV2, the J gene TRBJ1-2; D uncertain. This CDR3 has 15 residues. Trimming stripped 3 bases from V and 7 bases from J, with 18 bases between. The germline V gene encodes CDR1 SNHLY and CDR2 FYNNEI. The DNA of the CDR3 is TGTGCCAGCAGTGAGGTGCTCGGGCCTCTGACTGGCTACACCTTC. Translating gives CASSEVLGPLTGYTF.

The chain couples TRBV10-2 to TRBJ1-6; TRBD1 aligns across 7 bases. The CDR3 loop spans 14 amino acids. J gave up 10 bases and V 7 bases, and 10 bases lay outside the gene matches. Germline V gene lookup returns CDR1 WSHSY and CDR2 SAAADI. This CDR3 is CASNGERGHSPLHF. The CDR3 DNA follows: TGCGCCAGCAACGGAGAAAGGGGGCACTCACCCCTCCACTTT.

The rearrangement joins TRBV6-1 to TRBJ2-7; 8 bases match TRBD1. J lost 7 bases, V lost 0 bases, and 8 bases had no gene match. The CDR3 sequence is 15 residues long. In germline, CDR1 is MNHNS, CDR2 SASEGT. CDR3 in amino acids: CASSEARQGFREQYF. CDR3 nucleotides: TGTGCCAGCAGTGAAGCGAGACAGGGGTTCAGGGAGCAGTACTTC.

This clone was seen just once. The rearrangement joins TRBV28 to TRBJ2-3, with D perhaps matching TRBD2 (6 bases). This CDR3 has 16 residues. Germline values: CDR1 MDHEN, CDR2 SYDVKM. The germline V and J ends were trimmed by 5 bases and 0 bases, with 15 bases remaining between them. CDR3 region: CASSRSEGHSTDTQYF. The DNA for the CDR3 is TGTGCCAGCAGTCGATCGGAGGGGCATAGCACAGATACGCAGTATTTT.

The chain has TRBV9 and TRBJ1-4; 7 nucleotides agree with TRBD1. V trimming: 1 base; J trimming: 0 bases; junction bases outside the gene matches: 12. Germline CDR1 reads SGDLS; CDR2 reads YYNGEE. The CDR3 has 19 amino acids. CDR3 amino acids: CASSVWSGGVLSTNEKLFF. In DNA, the CDR3 is TGTGCCAGCAGCGTATGGTCAGGGGGGGTTCTCTCAACTAATGAAAAACTGTTTTTT. The full variable domain, completed using reference TRBV9 and TRBJ1-4, is DSGVTQTPKHLITATGQRVTLRCSPRSGDLSVYWYQQSLDQGLQFLIQYYNGEERAKGNILERFSAQQFPDLHSELNLSSLELGDSALYFCASSVWSGGVLSTNEKLFFGSGTQLSVL.